This T cell receptor (beta chain) was identified during a study of shared clonotypes between healthy human individuals. Study at large: Per-donor plates numbered three CD4 naive, three CD4 memory, two CD8 naive and one CD8 memory.

Data came from immunoSEQ multiplex PCR; TCRdb stores just in-frame clones and leaves some out. The data hold 980,000 or so clones, with 70% to 85% observed a single time. Whole-study findings and limits: An anticipated effect of sequencing depth on clonotype sharing among donors was recognized. A few donors held 5% to 5.5% of naive CD4 clonotypes in common.

Remarks on this clone: Its antigen is currently unknown.

CD45RA-negative memory and CD45RA+ naive subsets were split from the CD4+ cells. In germline, CDR1 is MGHDK, CDR2 SYGVNS. The CDR3 is made up of 11 amino acids. V lost 4 bases, J lost 5 bases, and 5 bases lay in between. Sequencing was done on a sample of memory CD4+ T cells sorted from blood. Subset meaning: CD45RA-negative fraction. The V and J genes are TRBV25-1 and TRBJ2-5, with unresolved D. The TCR was taken from a man between 18 and 29 years old in good health. CDR3 sequence: CASSGMETQYF. CDR3 DNA: TGTGCCAGCAGTGGTATGGAGACCCAGTACTTC.